This TCR beta chain was recovered during a study of control samples from healthy donors and cancer patients. Libraries were prepared by immunoSEQ multiplex PCR; TCRdb keeps only in-frame clonotypes and omits some of them. The sample consists of 150,000 to 180,000 clones, over 85% of them appearing once. The V and J ends lost 7 bases and 5 bases, in that order; junction bases with no gene match: 15. The CDR3 sequence is 16 residues long. The V gene's germline CDR1 is MNHEY and CDR2 SVGEGT. Sequenced sample: blood. The chain carries TRBV6-2 or TRBV6-3 and TRBJ2-5; 8 nucleotides agree with TRBD2. The sequence was obtained from a man aged 50 to 59 in good health. The CDR3 loop reads CASTPRSLAGRETQYF. Written as DNA, the CDR3 is TGTGCCAGCACCCCCCGCTCGCTAGCGGGCCGGGAGACCCAGTACTTC.